Below are 29 T cell receptor beta chains sequenced from a single sample in a study of control samples from healthy donors and cancer patients. Sequenced by immunoSEQ multiplex PCR; TCRdb stores in-frame clones only, minus some. The repertoire includes approximately 97,000 clones, 88% of them detected once, and about 14% sits in the top ten. The specimen was blood. These receptors all stem from a man between 25 and 39 years old in good health.

The chain combines TRBV7-6 with TRBJ2-7, with a tentative D call TRBD2 (6 bases). The CDR3 has 15 residues. Germline assignment: CDR1 SGHVS and CDR2 FNYEAQ. With 3 bases removed from V and 0 bases from J, the gap between germline ends came to 12 bases. CDR3 DNA sequence: TGTGCCAGCAGCTTGGGCGGGAAGAGCTCCTACGAGCAGTACTTC. Translated: CASSLGGKSSYEQYF.

This clone showed up just once. This rearrangement joins TRBV15 to TRBJ2-1; weak D call: TRBD2 (6 bases). Germline-derived CDR1 and CDR2 are LNHNV and YYDKDF (reference sequence). Trimming took off 5 bases at V and 2 bases at J, with 16 bases between the two ends. The CDR3 sequence is 16 residues long. The CDR3 bases are TGTGCCACCAGCGGGGCGGCGGCGGGAACCTACAATGAGCAGTTCTTC. This translates into CATSGAAAGTYNEQFF. Variable domain in full (rest from reference TRBV15 and TRBJ2-1): DAMVIQNPRYQVTQFGKPVTLSCSQTLNHNVMYWYQQKSSQAPKLLFHYYDKDFNNEADTPDNFQSRRPNTSFCFLDIRSPGLGDTAMYLCATSGAAAGTYNEQFFGPGTRLTVL.

The chain uses TRBV3-1 (or the pseudogene TRBV3-2) and TRBJ1-6; D call uncertain. The germline V gene encodes CDR1 LGHDT and CDR2 YNNKEL (reference sequence). V lost 4 bases and J 7 bases, leaving 14 bases between the germline ends. The CDR3 covers 15 residues. CDR3 DNA: TGTGCCAGCAGCCGTATGGGGAATAACAATTCACCCCTCCACTTT. It encodes CASSRMGNNNSPLHF.

This clone was seen only once. This chain joins TRBV6-6 and TRBJ1-5; D is uncertain. The V end lost 6 bases, the J end lost 6 bases, and 12 bases lay between the germline ends. CDR3 length equals 13 residues. Germline CDR1 reads MNHNY; CDR2 reads SVGAGI (reference sequence). The CDR3 region has the DNA TGTGCCAGCAGCCTAAAAGTAGGTCAGCCCCAGCATTTT. Translated, it gives CASSLKVGQPQHF.

This chain uses TRBV6-5 with TRBJ2-3; tentative D call: TRBD1 (6 bases). V was cut by 6 bases and J by 3 bases, with 10 bases left in between. Germline lookup yields CDR1 MNHEY and CDR2 SVGAGI. The CDR3 contains 13 residues. CDR3 DNA sequence: TGTGCCAGCAGACAACAGGGAACAGATACGCAGTATTTT. Translated: CASRQQGTDTQYF.

Here the CDR3 DNA reads TGTGCCTGGAACACGGACGGGGGCGCTGAAGCTTTCTTT. Translating gives CAWNTDGGAEAFF. The chain recombines TRBV30 with TRBJ1-1; tentatively, D is TRBD1 (6 bases). The CDR3 contains 13 residues. CDR1 is GTSNPN, CDR2 SVGIG, per germline (reference sequence). V was pared by 4 bases and J by 6 bases, with 15 bases between.

The chain combines TRBV7-9 with TRBJ2-5; TRBD1 is a possible D gene (5 bases). The CDR3 sequence is 15 residues long. Germline CDR1 is SEHNR and CDR2 is FQNEAQ (reference sequence). V was clipped by 6 bases and J by 5 bases, with 19 bases between them. Written as DNA, the CDR3 is TGTGCCAGCAGTCCAGGGATTGCCGCAGCCGAGACCCAGTACTTC. Its translation: CASSPGIAAAETQYF.

V gene TRBV4-3 combines with J gene TRBJ2-6; 9 nucleotides align to TRBD1. V was clipped by 2 bases and J by 0 bases; unmatched bases: 5. The CDR3 contains 18 residues. Germline V gene lookup returns CDR1 LGHNA and CDR2 YSLEER. CDR3 loop: CASSQRTGASSGANVLTF. CDR3 nucleotide sequence: TGCGCCAGCAGCCAACGGACAGGGGCCAGCTCTGGGGCCAACGTCCTGACTTTC.

The chain joins TRBV7-9 to TRBJ2-1; 7 bases map to TRBD2. The CDR3 sequence is 15 residues long. Trimming at V came to 0 bases and at J to 4 bases, leaving 3 bases not matched to a gene. Looked up from germline, CDR1 is SEHNR and CDR2 is FQNEAQ (reference sequence). This CDR3 is CASSLAASGYNEQFF. The CDR3 nucleotides read TGTGCCAGCAGCTTAGCAGCTAGCGGTTACAATGAGCAGTTCTTC.

The chain carries TRBV19 and TRBJ2-1; D gene unclear. Germline CDR1 reads LNHDA; CDR2 reads SQIVND (reference sequence). Trimming took off 6 bases at V and 5 bases at J, with 11 bases between the two ends. The CDR3 contains 13 residues. The CDR3 here is CASRTTGNNEQFF. The CDR3 DNA sequence: TGTGCCAGTAGAACCACCGGCAACAATGAGCAGTTCTTC.

V and J are TRBV13 and TRBJ2-1; no firm D call. V was shortened by 1 base and J by 5 bases, with 9 bases between the two germline ends. This CDR3 contains 14 residues. Germline V gene data show CDR1 as PRHDT and CDR2 as FYEKMQ (reference sequence). CDR3: CASSLVHGDNEQFF. The CDR3 DNA reads as TGTGCCAGCAGCTTAGTACATGGCGACAATGAGCAGTTCTTC.

In this sample, this clone turned up once. J is TRBJ2-3 and V is TRBV20-1; 7 bases agree with TRBD2. The CDR3 contains 16 residues. Germline V gene data show CDR1 as DFQATT and CDR2 as SNEGSKA (reference sequence). Germline trimming cut 3 bases from V and 0 bases from J; bases unmatched to any gene: 9. DNA of the CDR3: TGCAGTGCTAGTAGAGAAGCGGGGCTTAGCACAGATACGCAGTATTTT. Translated: CSASREAGLSTDTQYF.

V usage is TRBV6-1 and J usage is TRBJ2-3; D might be TRBD2 (6 bases). V lost 1 base to trimming and J lost 0 bases, with 11 bases between them. This CDR3 comprises 16 residues. Germline V gene lookup returns CDR1 MNHNS and CDR2 SASEGT. The CDR3 coding sequence is TGTGCCAGCAGTGAAGTTCCTAGCGCTAGCACAGATACGCAGTATTTT. Its protein product is CASSEVPSASTDTQYF.

V usage is TRBV18 and J usage is TRBJ2-1; 7 nucleotides agree with TRBD1. Germline loops: CDR1 KGHSH, CDR2 LQKENI. CDR3 length equals 13 residues. V shed 4 bases, J shed 4 bases, and the junction held 1 base outside the gene matches. CDR3 sequence: CASSLGQYNEQFF. The CDR3 DNA is TGTGCCAGCTCACTGGGACAGTACAATGAGCAGTTCTTC.

This chain joins TRBV5-1 and TRBJ2-7; 13 nucleotides match TRBD2. CDR1 is SGHRS and CDR2 is YFSETQ in the germline V gene. CDR3 size: 16 residues. Unmatched junction bases numbered 10, after V lost 4 bases and J lost 6 bases. DNA of the CDR3: TGCGCCAGCAGCCCGGGTCAACTAGCGGGAGGGGGCGAGCAGTACTTC. Its protein is CASSPGQLAGGGEQYF.

This chain joins TRBV18 and TRBJ1-1; TRBD1 aligns across 10 bases. CDR1 is KGHSH, CDR2 LQKENI, per germline. The length of the CDR3 is 16 residues. V shed 2 bases and J 2 bases; nucleotides not matched to a gene: 5. CDR3 nucleotides: TGTGCCAGCTCACCAGCACGGACAGGGGGTAACACTGAAGCTTTCTTT. Translating it yields CASSPARTGGNTEAFF.

The chain is built from TRBV29-1 and TRBJ2-1, with 9 bases identical to TRBD1. Germline loops: CDR1 SQVTM, CDR2 ANQGSEA. This CDR3 is built from 14 residues. V gave up 6 bases and J gave up 1 base; unmatched junction bases: 4. CDR3 bases: TGCAGCGTGGATGACAGGGGGTCCTACAATGAGCAGTTCTTC. This encodes CSVDDRGSYNEQFF.

This chain joins TRBV7-2 and TRBJ2-7, with D unresolved. Germline values: CDR1 SGHTA, CDR2 FQGNSA. V lost 1 base to trimming and J lost 2 bases, with 9 bases between them. CDR3 length: 14 amino acids. CDR3: CASSLDIEPYEQYF. In nucleotides, the CDR3 is TGTGCCAGCAGCTTAGACATAGAGCCCTACGAGCAGTACTTC.

The chain combines TRBV29-1 with TRBJ2-7; no clear D. The CDR3 has 12 amino acids. Germline lookup yields CDR1 SQVTM and CDR2 ANQGSEA. Trimming left V 4 bases short and J 7 bases short, with 14 bases between. CDR3 nucleotide sequence: TGCAGCGTTGGAGACAATTCCTGGGAGCAGTACTTC. Translated, it gives CSVGDNSWEQYF.

The V gene is TRBV24-1, the J gene TRBJ1-2; D remains unclear. The V end lost 2 bases, the J end lost 2 bases, and 2 bases lay between the germline ends. The CDR3 consists of 12 residues. Germline loops: CDR1 KGHDR, CDR2 SFDVKD. This chain's CDR3 is CATSDYNYGYTF. As DNA, the CDR3 is TGTGCCACCAGTGATTACAACTATGGCTACACCTTC.

V and J are TRBV5-1 and TRBJ1-3; no firm D call. Germline V CDR1 and CDR2: SGHRS, YFSETQ. The ends were cut back, 2 bases at V and 0 bases at J, with 9 bases in the middle. The CDR3 runs 15 residues. CDR3 residues: CASSFDWSSGNTIYF. The CDR3 region has the DNA TGCGCCAGCAGCTTTGACTGGAGCTCTGGAAACACCATATATTTT.

The chain employs TRBV24-1 and TRBJ2-1, with unresolved D. Germline lookup yields CDR1 KGHDR and CDR2 SFDVKD. This CDR3 has 13 amino acids. Trimming cost V 1 base and J 8 bases, with 8 bases left between them. Written as DNA, the CDR3 is TGTGCCACCAGTGATTTACCCGCGTATGAGCAGTTCTTC. This encodes CATSDLPAYEQFF.

This clone has only one observation. The genes are TRBV5-1 and TRBJ2-5, with D possibly matching TRBD1 (5 bases). V lost 0 bases and J 4 bases, leaving 7 bases between the germline ends. There are 13 residues in the CDR3. Germline-derived CDR1 and CDR2 are SGHRS and YFSETQ. In DNA form, the CDR3 reads TGCGCCAGCAGCTTGGGCAGGGTAGAGACCCAGTACTTC. Its translation is CASSLGRVETQYF.

The rearrangement joins TRBV30 to TRBJ2-5; D might be TRBD2 (5 bases). The CDR3 runs 13 residues. V lost 0 bases, J lost 5 bases, and 10 bases lay in between. The germline V gene has CDR1 GTSNPN and CDR2 SVGIG (reference sequence). CDR3 in amino acids: CAWSVQPGETQYF. DNA for the CDR3: TGTGCCTGGAGTGTACAACCGGGGGAGACCCAGTACTTC.

The CDR3 is CASSSQGATNEKLFF. As DNA, the CDR3 is TGTGCCAGCAGTTCCCAGGGGGCAACTAATGAAAAACTGTTTTTT. The chain has TRBV6-6 and TRBJ1-4; TRBD1 aligns across 7 bases. The V segment lost 4 bases and the J segment 0 bases; nucleotides outside the gene matches: 2. CDR3 length: 15 amino acids. From germline, CDR1 is MNHNY and CDR2 SVGAGI (reference sequence).

V is TRBV9 and J is TRBJ2-2; TRBD1 matches 8 bases. Germline V gene sequence: CDR1 SGDLS, CDR2 YYNGEE. Losses at the gene ends were 4 bases for V and 1 base for J; bases not matched to a gene: 3. The length of the CDR3 is 15 residues. In DNA, the CDR3 is TGTGCCAGCAGCCCGGACAGGGTGAACACCGGGGAGCTGTTTTTT. Translation: CASSPDRVNTGELFF.

The rearrangement uses TRBV2 and TRBJ1-1; D remains unclear. Germline CDR1 is SNHLY and CDR2 is FYNNEI. V lost 4 bases to trimming and J lost 1 base, with 7 bases between them. The CDR3 runs to 13 residues. The CDR3 loop reads CASSGEENTEAFF. DNA for the CDR3: TGTGCCAGCAGTGGTGAGGAGAACACTGAAGCTTTCTTT. Looking up the rest from reference TRBV2 and TRBJ1-1 gives the full variable domain: EPEVTQTPSHQVTQMGQEVILRCVPISNHLYFYWYRQILGQKVEFLVSFYNNEISEKSEIFDDQFSVERPDGSNFTLKIRSTKLEDSAMYFCASSGEENTEAFFGQGTRLTVV.

This rearrangement joins TRBV15 to TRBJ1-1; D might be TRBD1 (5 bases). The CDR3 totals 13 residues. Germline lookup yields CDR1 LNHNV and CDR2 YYDKDF (reference sequence). V lost 5 bases and J 3 bases, leaving 10 bases between the germline ends. The chain's CDR3 is CATSGRGDTEAFF. CDR3 in DNA: TGTGCCACCAGCGGCCGGGGGGACACTGAAGCTTTCTTT.

The chain carries TRBV29-1 and TRBJ2-2; a possible D gene is TRBD1 (6 bases). Germline CDR1 SQVTM, CDR2 ANQGSEA. V lost 7 bases and J 2 bases, leaving 17 bases between the germline ends. The CDR3 extends over 15 amino acids. The CDR3 DNA follows: TGCAGCGCTACAACACCGGGACATAACACCGGGGAGCTGTTTTTT. Its translation is CSATTPGHNTGELFF.